Following are 25 T cell receptor beta chains from one sample sequenced in a study of cytomegalovirus exposure and HLA in healthy donors. PCR employed 60 Vbeta and 13 Jbeta primers. TCRdb's copy holds only in-frame clones and misses some; the assay was immunoSEQ multiplex PCR. The table records around 200,000 clones, almost 85% of them present only once. The sequencing input was PBMCs. These receptors came from a woman between 50 and 59 years old in good health and CMV-seronegative.

The rearrangement uses TRBV7-9 and TRBJ2-3; D gene unclear. From germline, CDR1 is SEHNR and CDR2 FQNEAQ (reference sequence). The CDR3 length is 12 residues. CDR3 sequence (DNA): TGTTCCCTTGAGGCTAGCACAGATACGCAGTATTTT. Translating it yields CSLEASTDTQYF.

The chain combines TRBV15 with TRBJ2-1, with D possibly TRBD1 on 5 matching bases. This CDR3 is built from 17 residues. Between the trimmed V and J ends, which lost 0 bases and 0 bases, there was a span of 12 bases. Germline CDR1 reads LNHNV; CDR2 reads YYDKDF (reference sequence). The CDR3 DNA reads TGTGCCACCAGCAGAGACAGGGTGGTCAGCTCCTACAATGAGCAGTTCTTC. It translates to CATSRDRVVSSYNEQFF.

This clone was seen just once. The J gene is TRBJ2-4, the V gene TRBV27, with 9 bases matching TRBD1. Germline assignment: CDR1 MNHEY and CDR2 SMNVEV (reference sequence). The CDR3 runs to 18 residues. J lost 0 bases, V lost 5 bases, and 11 bases had no gene match. DNA of the CDR3: TGTGCCAGCAGTCCAGGGACAGGGACCAAGCCAGCCAAAAACATTCAGTACTTC. Translation gives CASSPGTGTKPAKNIQYF.

The chain recombines TRBV4-3 with TRBJ1-1, with 7 bases that match TRBD1. In germline, CDR1 is LGHNA, CDR2 YSLEER. The CDR3 extends over 20 amino acids. V shed 1 base and J 0 bases; nucleotides not matched to a gene: 17. The CDR3 region has the DNA TGCGCCAGCAGCCAAGGAGCCGGGACAGCTAGGGTCAGGATGAACACTGAAGCTTTCTTT. Translating it yields CASSQGAGTARVRMNTEAFF.

The CDR3 loop reads CASSYRTESSYEQYF. In DNA, the CDR3 is TGCGCCAGCAGCTATAGGACAGAGAGCTCCTACGAGCAGTACTTC. V and J are TRBV4-3 and TRBJ2-7; perhaps TRBD1 as D (6 bases). V lost 5 bases and J lost 0, with 14 bases in between. CDR3 length: 15 residues. Looked up from germline, CDR1 is LGHNA and CDR2 is YSLEER.

The genes are TRBV25-1 and TRBJ2-1; 7 bases fit TRBD2. With V trimmed by 2 bases and J by 6 bases, 4 bases remained unmatched. This CDR3 has 14 residues. Germline V gene data show CDR1 as MGHDK and CDR2 as SYGVNS. The CDR3 coding sequence is TGTGCCAGCAGTGAAGCGGGAGACCCCAATGAGCAGTTCTTC. It specifies CASSEAGDPNEQFF.

The chain has TRBV27 and TRBJ1-4; D call uncertain. The CDR3 totals 14 residues. V lost 6 bases and J lost 4, with 12 bases in between. In germline, CDR1 is MNHEY, CDR2 SMNVEV (reference sequence). The CDR3 nucleotides are TGTGCCAGCAGCCGAGGGAGTTATAATGAAAAACTGTTTTTT. This translates into CASSRGSYNEKLFF.

The chain recombines TRBV7-9 with TRBJ1-1; D gene ambiguous. V lost 4 bases and J lost 6, with 12 bases in between. The CDR3 covers 13 residues. Germline CDR1 SEHNR, CDR2 FQNEAQ (reference sequence). The CDR3 loop reads CASSYEAGSEAFF. The CDR3 DNA is TGTGCCAGCAGCTATGAGGCCGGGTCTGAAGCTTTCTTT.

This clone was counted a single time. The chain has TRBV4-3 and TRBJ2-7, with 11 bases aligning to TRBD2. Trimming removed 1 base from V and 4 bases from J; junction bases left unmatched: 15. Germline CDR1 and CDR2: LGHNA and YSLEER. The CDR3 consists of 19 residues. The CDR3 coding sequence is TGCGCCAGCAGCCAAGGAAGGGGGCACACTAGCGGGAGAATTTACGAGCAGTACTTC. This codes for CASSQGRGHTSGRIYEQYF.

This clone showed up just once. This chain connects TRBV5-1 to TRBJ2-3; unclear D gene. Germline V gene data show CDR1 as SGHRS and CDR2 as YFSETQ. The CDR3 loop spans 11 amino acids. Trimming removed 6 bases from V and 2 bases from J, with 4 bases in between. CDR3 residues: CASTLTDTQYF. CDR3 nucleotide sequence: TGCGCCAGCACCCTCACAGATACGCAGTATTTT.

The chain couples TRBV15 to TRBJ1-5; D remains unclear. The V and J ends lost 0 bases and 6 bases respectively, with 12 bases between them. CDR3 length: 15 amino acids. The V gene's germline CDR1 is LNHNV and CDR2 YYDKDF (reference sequence). The DNA of the CDR3 is TGTGCCACCAGCAGAGATCTAGGCGATGGTCAGCCCCAGCATTTT. The encoded protein is CATSRDLGDGQPQHF.

This clone turned up a few times. The rearrangement joins TRBV11-2 to TRBJ2-7; no reliable D call. The V end was cut by 5 bases, the J end by 0 bases, with 14 bases between. CDR1 SGHAT and CDR2 FQNNGV come from the germline V gene. The CDR3 runs to 15 residues. CDR3 in amino acids: CASSPYPVLSYEQYF. The CDR3 DNA follows: TGTGCCAGCAGCCCCTACCCGGTTCTCTCCTACGAGCAGTACTTC.

This rearrangement joins TRBV5-1 to TRBJ2-2; 10 bases match TRBD2. The CDR3 runs to 18 residues. Trimming cost V 3 bases and J 0 bases; bases outside gene matches: 8. CDR1 SGHRS and CDR2 YFSETQ come from the germline V gene. In DNA, the CDR3 is TGCGCCAGCAGCTCCCCTGGACTAGCGGCGACGAACACCGGGGAGCTGTTTTTT. Protein: CASSSPGLAATNTGELFF.

This sequence joins TRBV27 and TRBJ2-6; the D is unclear. V was pared by 3 bases and J by 0 bases, with 12 bases between. CDR1 and CDR2 from the germline V gene are MNHEY and SMNVEV (reference sequence). The CDR3 extends over 17 amino acids. The CDR3 DNA reads TGTGCCAGCAGTTTCAGGATCGAGAGCTCTGGGGCCAACGTCCTGACTTTC. Protein sequence: CASSFRIESSGANVLTF.

The CDR3 DNA reads as TGTGCCAGCCGAGGAATGGACTCGTCTTCCTACGAGCAGTACTTC. Translating gives CASRGMDSSSYEQYF. The chain links TRBV6-5 to TRBJ2-7, with a weak D call TRBD2 (5 bases). The CDR3 is 15 residues long. Germline CDR1 MNHEY, CDR2 SVGAGI. V lost 8 bases and J 1 base, leaving 18 bases between the germline ends.

This clone was seen only a few times. The chain's CDR3 is CASSAPRGLSGNTIYF. The CDR3 DNA is TGTGCCAGCAGCGCACCCAGGGGGCTCTCTGGAAACACCATATATTTT. The rearrangement joins TRBV5-4 to TRBJ1-3, with 8 bases aligning to TRBD1. Unmatched junction bases numbered 6, after V lost 4 bases and J lost 0 bases. Germline V CDR1 and CDR2: SGHNT, YYREEE (reference sequence). The length of the CDR3 is 16 residues.

The chain is built from TRBV7-6 and TRBJ1-4; unclear D gene. In germline, CDR1 is SGHVS, CDR2 FNYEAQ. The CDR3 has 15 residues. The germline V and J ends were trimmed by 0 bases and 10 bases, with 15 bases remaining between them. CDR3 nucleotide sequence: TGTGCCAGCAGCTTAGCGACCGGGCCGGGAGGAAAACTGTTTTTT. It translates to CASSLATGPGGKLFF.

This chain uses TRBV7-9 with TRBJ1-6; 8 bases are a match to TRBD1. The V gene's germline CDR1 is SEHNR and CDR2 FQNEAQ (reference sequence). The CDR3 is 14 amino acids. V shed 5 bases and J 8 bases; nucleotides not matched to a gene: 5. As DNA, the CDR3 is TGTGCCAGCAGCCCTGGACAGGGAGATTCACCCCTCCACTTT. It specifies CASSPGQGDSPLHF.

A remark on this clone: This sample also contains other DNA sequences that code for the same CDR3. The chain joins TRBV28 to TRBJ1-2; D might be TRBD1 (5 bases). Trimming took 3 bases from V and 4 from J, leaving 6 bases between them. This CDR3 has 12 amino acids. Germline values: CDR1 MDHEN, CDR2 SYDVKM. The chain's CDR3 is CASSLGGYGYTF. The CDR3 DNA reads as TGTGCCAGCAGTTTGGGGGGCTATGGCTACACCTTC.

The chain has TRBV5-4 and TRBJ1-1; TRBD1 aligns across 9 bases. The CDR3 is 14 residues long. V was clipped by 2 bases and J by 4 bases; unmatched bases: 3. Germline loops: CDR1 SGHNT, CDR2 YYREEE (reference sequence). The CDR3 DNA reads TGTGCCAGCAGCTTTGGGACAGGGACCACTGAAGCTTTCTTT. The encoded protein is CASSFGTGTTEAFF. The full variable domain, its missing parts supplied by reference TRBV5-4 and TRBJ1-1, is ETGVTQSPTHLIKTRGQQVTLRCSSQSGHNTVSWYQQALGQGPQFIFQYYREEENGRGNFPPRFSGLQFPNYSSELNVNALELDDSALYLCASSFGTGTTEAFFGQGTRLTVV.

The chain links TRBV7-3 to TRBJ2-7; 12 bases map to TRBD2. The CDR3 has 15 amino acids. V gave up 2 bases and J gave up 5 bases; unmatched junction bases: 4. Germline V lookup: CDR1 SGHTA, CDR2 FQGTGA. CDR3 sequence reads: CASSLLAGGPHEQYF. Written as DNA, the CDR3 is TGTGCCAGCAGCTTACTAGCGGGAGGGCCCCACGAGCAGTACTTC.

This clone has just a few counts. The chain recombines TRBV14 with TRBJ2-2, with TRBD2 matching over 8 bases. Per germline, CDR1 SGHDN and CDR2 FVKESK. V shed 2 bases, J shed 7 bases, and the junction held 6 bases outside the gene matches. The CDR3 length is 15 residues. The CDR3 region is CASSQPGLVGGELFF. CDR3 nucleotides: TGTGCCAGCAGCCAACCGGGACTAGTAGGCGGGGAGCTGTTTTTT.

V gene TRBV5-1 combines with J gene TRBJ1-2; a weak D match, TRBD1 (5 bases). Germline V gene sequence: CDR1 SGHRS, CDR2 YFSETQ. This CDR3 comprises 15 residues. V was cut by 4 bases and J by 0 bases, with 13 bases left in between. The DNA for the CDR3 is TGCGCCAGCAGCAAGACAGTGCCTTCTAACTATGGCTACACCTTC. It specifies CASSKTVPSNYGYTF.

This sequence joins TRBV5-1 and TRBJ2-7; D might be TRBD1 (6 bases). The CDR3 spans 12 residues. Germline V gene sequence: CDR1 SGHRS, CDR2 YFSETQ. Trimming cost V 5 bases and J 4 bases, with 10 bases left between them. In DNA form, the CDR3 reads TGCGCCAGCAGGACAGGTTCTTACGAGCAGTACTTC. This codes for CASRTGSYEQYF.

The chain couples TRBV2 to TRBJ2-7, with D hard to call. V gave up 5 bases and J gave up 0 bases, with 11 bases separating them. Germline V gene data show CDR1 as SNHLY and CDR2 as FYNNEI. This CDR3 has 14 residues. The CDR3 sequence: CASSFTSLSYEQYF. DNA for the CDR3: TGTGCCAGCAGTTTCACTTCTCTCTCCTACGAGCAGTACTTC. The full variable domain, in which reference TRBV2 and TRBJ2-7 provide the parts outside the CDR3, is EPEVTQTPSHQVTQMGQEVILRCVPISNHLYFYWYRQILGQKVEFLVSFYNNEISEKSEIFDDQFSVERPDGSNFTLKIRSTKLEDSAMYFCASSFTSLSYEQYFGPGTRLTVT.